This T cell receptor beta chain was sequenced during a study of monozygotic twins with inflammatory bowel disease. Per sample, reverse transcription was split into eight reactions. Addition of UMIs with a 6-nucleotide sample barcode was achieved by template switching. TCRdb reprocessed the 5' RACE reads, keeping one entry per CDR3 protein, no DNA. The sample table sets out 45,000 or so distinct CDR3 sequences. Sampling involved one blood draw (around 2.5 ml) for every donor. The origin of this receptor is a human donor with ulcerative colitis or Crohn's disease, or a healthy co-twin of an affected twin (not recorded which). The sequenced material came from blood.

The CDR3 protein is CASSQDSGTLGETQYF. The chain combines TRBV4-1 with TRBJ2-5; TCRdb returns TRBD2, unconfirmable since there is no DNA. The CDR3 runs 16 residues. Germline-derived CDR1 and CDR2 are MGHRA and YSYEKL.